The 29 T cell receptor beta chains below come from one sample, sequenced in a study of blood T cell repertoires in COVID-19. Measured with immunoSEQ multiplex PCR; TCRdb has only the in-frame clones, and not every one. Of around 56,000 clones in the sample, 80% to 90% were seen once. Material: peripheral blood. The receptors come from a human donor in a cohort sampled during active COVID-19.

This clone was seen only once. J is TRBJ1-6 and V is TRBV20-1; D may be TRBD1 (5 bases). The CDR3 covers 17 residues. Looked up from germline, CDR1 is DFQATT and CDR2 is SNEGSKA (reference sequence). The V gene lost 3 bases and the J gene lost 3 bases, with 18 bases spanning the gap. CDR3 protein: CSASRLGGTIYNSPLHF. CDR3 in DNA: TGCAGTGCTAGTCGACTCGGGGGGACGATCTATAATTCACCCCTCCACTTT.

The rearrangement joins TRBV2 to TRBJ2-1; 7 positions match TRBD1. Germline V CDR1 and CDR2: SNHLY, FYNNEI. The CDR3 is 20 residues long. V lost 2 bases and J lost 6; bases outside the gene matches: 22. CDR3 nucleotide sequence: TGTGCCAGCAGTGAAAGGGGGACAGAGATAAGACAAATTCGAACCAATGAGCAGTTCTTC. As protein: CASSERGTEIRQIRTNEQFF.

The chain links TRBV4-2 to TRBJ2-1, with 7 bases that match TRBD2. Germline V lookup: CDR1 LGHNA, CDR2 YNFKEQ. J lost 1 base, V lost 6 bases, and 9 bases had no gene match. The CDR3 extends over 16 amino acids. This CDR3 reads CASRITGTTSYNEQFF. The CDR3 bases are TGTGCCAGCAGAATTACCGGGACTACTTCCTACAATGAGCAGTTCTTC.

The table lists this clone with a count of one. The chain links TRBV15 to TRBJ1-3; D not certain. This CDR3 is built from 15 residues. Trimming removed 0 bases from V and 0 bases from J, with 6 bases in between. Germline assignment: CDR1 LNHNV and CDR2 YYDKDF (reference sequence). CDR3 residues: CATSRDRGSGNTIYF. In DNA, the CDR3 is TGTGCCACCAGCAGAGATCGGGGCTCTGGAAACACCATATATTTT.

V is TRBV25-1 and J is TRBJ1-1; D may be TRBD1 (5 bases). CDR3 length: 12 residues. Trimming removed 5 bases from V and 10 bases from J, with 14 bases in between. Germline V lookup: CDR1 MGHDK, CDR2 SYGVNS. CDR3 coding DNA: TGTGCCAGCAGTTGGGGGGACCGGAGAGCTTTCTTT. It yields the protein CASSWGDRRAFF.

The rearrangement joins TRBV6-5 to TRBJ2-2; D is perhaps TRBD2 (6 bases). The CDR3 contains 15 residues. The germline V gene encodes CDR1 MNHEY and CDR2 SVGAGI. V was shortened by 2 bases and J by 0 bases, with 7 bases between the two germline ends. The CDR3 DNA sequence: TGTGCCAGCAGTTACGGGACTCCGAACACCGGGGAGCTGTTTTTT. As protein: CASSYGTPNTGELFF.

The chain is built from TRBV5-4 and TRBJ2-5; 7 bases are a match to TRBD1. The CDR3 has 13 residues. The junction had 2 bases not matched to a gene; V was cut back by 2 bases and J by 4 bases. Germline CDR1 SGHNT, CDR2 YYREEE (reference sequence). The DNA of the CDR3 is TGTGCCAGCAGCTTCACAGGGGTAGAGACCCAGTACTTC. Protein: CASSFTGVETQYF.

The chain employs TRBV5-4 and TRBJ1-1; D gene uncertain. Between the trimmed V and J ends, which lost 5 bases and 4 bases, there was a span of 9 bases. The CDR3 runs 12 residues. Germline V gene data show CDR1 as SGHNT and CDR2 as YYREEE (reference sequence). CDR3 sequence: CASRKEGTEAFF. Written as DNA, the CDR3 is TGTGCCAGCAGGAAGGAGGGCACTGAAGCTTTCTTT.

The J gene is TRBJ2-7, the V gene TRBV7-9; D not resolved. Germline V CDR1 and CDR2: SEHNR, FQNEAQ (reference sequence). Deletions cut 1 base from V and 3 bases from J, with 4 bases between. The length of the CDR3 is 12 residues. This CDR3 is CASSLGSYEQYF. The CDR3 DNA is TGTGCCAGCAGCTTAGGTAGCTACGAGCAGTACTTC.

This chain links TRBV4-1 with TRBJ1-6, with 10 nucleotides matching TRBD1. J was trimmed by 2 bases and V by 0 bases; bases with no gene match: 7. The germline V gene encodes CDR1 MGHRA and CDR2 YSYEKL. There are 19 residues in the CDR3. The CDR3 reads CASSQDPKTGGTYNSPLHF. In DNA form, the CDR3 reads TGCGCCAGCAGCCAAGATCCTAAGACAGGGGGCACCTATAATTCACCCCTCCACTTT.

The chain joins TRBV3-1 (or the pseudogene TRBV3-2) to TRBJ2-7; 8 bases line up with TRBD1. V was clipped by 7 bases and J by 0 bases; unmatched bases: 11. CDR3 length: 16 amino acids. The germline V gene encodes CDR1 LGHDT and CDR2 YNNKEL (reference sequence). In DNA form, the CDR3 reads TGTGCCAGCAAAAAATGGACAGGGTGGTACTCCTACGAGCAGTACTTC. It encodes CASKKWTGWYSYEQYF.

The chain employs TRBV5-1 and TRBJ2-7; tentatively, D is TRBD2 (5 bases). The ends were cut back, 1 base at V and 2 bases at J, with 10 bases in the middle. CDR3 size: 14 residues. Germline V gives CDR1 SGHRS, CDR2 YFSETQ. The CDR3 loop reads CASSLRGQPYEQYF. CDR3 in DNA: TGCGCCAGCAGCTTGAGAGGGCAACCCTACGAGCAGTACTTC.

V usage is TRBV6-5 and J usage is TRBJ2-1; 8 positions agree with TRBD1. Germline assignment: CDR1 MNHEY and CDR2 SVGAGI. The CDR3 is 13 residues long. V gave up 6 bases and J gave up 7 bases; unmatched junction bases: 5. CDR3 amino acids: CASRVQGDNEQFF. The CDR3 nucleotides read TGTGCCAGCAGGGTACAGGGGGATAATGAGCAGTTCTTC.

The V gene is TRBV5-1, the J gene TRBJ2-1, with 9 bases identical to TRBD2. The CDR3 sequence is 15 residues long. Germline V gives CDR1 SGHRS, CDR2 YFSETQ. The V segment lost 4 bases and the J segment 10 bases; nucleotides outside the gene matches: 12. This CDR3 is CASSPGTSFTGEQFF. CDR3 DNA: TGCGCCAGCAGCCCGGGGACTAGCTTTACCGGCGAGCAGTTCTTC.

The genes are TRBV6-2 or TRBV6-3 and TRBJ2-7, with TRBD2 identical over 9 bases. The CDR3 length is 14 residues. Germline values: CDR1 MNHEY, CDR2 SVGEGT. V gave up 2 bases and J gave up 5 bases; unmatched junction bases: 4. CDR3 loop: CASSYTVAGDEQYF. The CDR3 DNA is TGTGCCAGCAGTTACACAGTAGCGGGGGACGAGCAGTACTTC.

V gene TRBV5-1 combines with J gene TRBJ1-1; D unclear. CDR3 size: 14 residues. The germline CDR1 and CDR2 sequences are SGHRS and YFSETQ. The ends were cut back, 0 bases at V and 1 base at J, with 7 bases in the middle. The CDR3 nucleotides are TGCGCCAGCAGCTTGGTCAGTGGGAACACTGAAGCTTTCTTT. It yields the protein CASSLVSGNTEAFF.

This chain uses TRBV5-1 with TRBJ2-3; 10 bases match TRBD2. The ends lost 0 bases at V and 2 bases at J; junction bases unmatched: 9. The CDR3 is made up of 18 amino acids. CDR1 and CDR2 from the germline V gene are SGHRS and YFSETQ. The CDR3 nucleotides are TGCGCCAGCAGCTTGGCTGTAGCGGGGGGATTCCTCACAGATACGCAGTATTTT. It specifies CASSLAVAGGFLTDTQYF.

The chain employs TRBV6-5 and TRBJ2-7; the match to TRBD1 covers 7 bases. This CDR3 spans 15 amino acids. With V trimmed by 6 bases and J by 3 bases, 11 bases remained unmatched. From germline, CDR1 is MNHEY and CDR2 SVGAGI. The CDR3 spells CASRGTGRGNYEQYF. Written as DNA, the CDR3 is TGTGCCAGCAGGGGAACGGGCAGGGGGAACTACGAGCAGTACTTC.

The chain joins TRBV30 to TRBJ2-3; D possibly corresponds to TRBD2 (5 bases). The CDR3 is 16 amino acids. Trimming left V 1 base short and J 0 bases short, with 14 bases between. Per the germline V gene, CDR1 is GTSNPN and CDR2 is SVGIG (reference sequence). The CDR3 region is CAWSDGVAASTDTQYF. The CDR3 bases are TGTGCCTGGAGTGACGGGGTAGCCGCTAGCACAGATACGCAGTATTTT.

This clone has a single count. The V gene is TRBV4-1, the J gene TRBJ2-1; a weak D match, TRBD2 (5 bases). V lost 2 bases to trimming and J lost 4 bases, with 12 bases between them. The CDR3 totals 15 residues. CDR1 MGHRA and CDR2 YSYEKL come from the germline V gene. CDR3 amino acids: CASSQPTRGYNEQFF. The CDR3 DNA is TGCGCCAGCAGCCAACCGACCCGGGGATACAATGAGCAGTTCTTC.

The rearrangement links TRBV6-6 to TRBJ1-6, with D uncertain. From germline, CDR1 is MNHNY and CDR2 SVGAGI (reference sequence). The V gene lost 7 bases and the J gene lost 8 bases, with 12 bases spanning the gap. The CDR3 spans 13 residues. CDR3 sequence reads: CASKRRVDSPLHF. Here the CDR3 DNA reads TGTGCCAGCAAGAGGCGCGTCGATTCACCCCTCCACTTT.

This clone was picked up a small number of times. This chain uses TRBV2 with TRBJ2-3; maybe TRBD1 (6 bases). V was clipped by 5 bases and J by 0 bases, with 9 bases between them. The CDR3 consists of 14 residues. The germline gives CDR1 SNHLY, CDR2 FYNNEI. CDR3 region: CASSNRVSTDTQYF. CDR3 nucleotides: TGTGCCAGCAGTAACAGGGTGAGCACAGATACGCAGTATTTT.

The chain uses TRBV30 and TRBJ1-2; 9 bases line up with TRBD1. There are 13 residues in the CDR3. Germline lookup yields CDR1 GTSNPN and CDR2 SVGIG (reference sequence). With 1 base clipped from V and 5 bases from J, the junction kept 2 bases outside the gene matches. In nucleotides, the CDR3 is TGTGCCTGGAGTGGAGGGACAGGGTATGGCTACACCTTC. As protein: CAWSGGTGYGYTF. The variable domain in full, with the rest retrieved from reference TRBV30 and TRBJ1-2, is SQTIHQWPATLVQPVGSPLSLECTVEGTSNPNLYWYRQAAGRGLQLLFYSVGIGQISSEVPQNLSASRPQDRQFILSSKKLLLSDSGFYLCAWSGGTGYGYTFGSGTRLTVV.

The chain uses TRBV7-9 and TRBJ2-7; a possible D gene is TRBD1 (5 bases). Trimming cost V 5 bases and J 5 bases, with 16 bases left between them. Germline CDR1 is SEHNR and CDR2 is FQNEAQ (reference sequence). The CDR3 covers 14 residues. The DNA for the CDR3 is TGTGCCAGCAGCCCCACAGGAGCCCCCAACGAGCAGTACTTC. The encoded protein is CASSPTGAPNEQYF.

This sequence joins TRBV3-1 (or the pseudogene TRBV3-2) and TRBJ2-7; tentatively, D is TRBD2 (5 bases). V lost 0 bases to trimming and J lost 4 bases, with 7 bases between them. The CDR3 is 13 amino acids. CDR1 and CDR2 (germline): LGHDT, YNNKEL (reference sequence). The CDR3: CASSQEGGYEQYF. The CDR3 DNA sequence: TGTGCCAGCAGCCAAGAAGGAGGATACGAGCAGTACTTC.

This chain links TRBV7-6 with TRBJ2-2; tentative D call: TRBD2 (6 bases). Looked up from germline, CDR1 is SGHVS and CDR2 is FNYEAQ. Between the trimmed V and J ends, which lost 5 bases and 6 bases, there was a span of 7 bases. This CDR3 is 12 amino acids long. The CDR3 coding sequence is TGTGCCAGCAGCCCGGGGGCCGGGGAGCTGTTTTTT. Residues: CASSPGAGELFF.

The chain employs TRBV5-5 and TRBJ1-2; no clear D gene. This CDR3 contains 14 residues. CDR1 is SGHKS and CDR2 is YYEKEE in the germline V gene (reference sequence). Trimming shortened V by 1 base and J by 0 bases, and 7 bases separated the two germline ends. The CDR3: CASSLSTSNYGYTF. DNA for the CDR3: TGTGCCAGCAGCTTGAGCACTTCTAACTATGGCTACACCTTC.

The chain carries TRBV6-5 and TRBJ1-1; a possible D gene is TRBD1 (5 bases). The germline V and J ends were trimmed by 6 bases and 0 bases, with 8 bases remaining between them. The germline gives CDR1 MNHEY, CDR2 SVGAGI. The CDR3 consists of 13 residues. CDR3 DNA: TGTGCCAGCAGCACAGGATTGAACACTGAAGCTTTCTTT. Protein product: CASSTGLNTEAFF.

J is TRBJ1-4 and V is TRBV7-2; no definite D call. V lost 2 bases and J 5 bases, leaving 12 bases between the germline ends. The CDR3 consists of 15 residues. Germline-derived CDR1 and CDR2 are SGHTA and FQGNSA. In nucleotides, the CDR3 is TGTGCCAGCAGCTTAAATAGAGGTAGAAATGAAAAACTGTTTTTT. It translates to CASSLNRGRNEKLFF.